Below, 15 T cell receptor beta chains from the same sample are listed, as sequenced in a study of Ad26.COV2.S vaccination and SARS-CoV-2 variants. The sample's treatment: roughly 18 received Ad26.COV2.S at low or high dose, single or two shots; roughly 5 received placebo; per-sample allocation not given. Each sample was drawn 63 days after the first injection (of vaccine or placebo). Here immunoSEQ multiplex PCR was the method, and the copy in TCRdb shows in-frame clones only, minus some. In the table there are under 550,000 clones, 85% to 90% of which are singletons. Sequenced material: peripheral blood, taken in a trial of Ad26.COV2.S vaccine versus placebo. The receptors were sampled from a person aged 18-65 years who received the Ad26.COV2.S COVID-19 vaccine or a placebo.

The V call is TRBV10-2, the J call TRBJ2-3, with TRBD2 identical over 9 bases. With 7 bases clipped from V and 5 bases from J, the junction kept 4 bases outside the gene matches. Per germline, CDR1 WSHSY and CDR2 SAAADI. The CDR3 is 13 amino acids. The CDR3 nucleotides read TGCGCCAGCAAGGTAGCGGGGGAAGATACGCAGTATTTT. Protein: CASKVAGEDTQYF.

This clone was observed once. This chain connects TRBV7-2 to TRBJ1-5, with a weak D call TRBD1 (5 bases). The CDR3 totals 14 residues. Germline CDR1 SGHTA, CDR2 FQGNSA. The V gene lost 5 bases and the J gene lost 2 bases, with 10 bases spanning the gap. For the CDR3, the DNA is TGTGCCAGCAGCCCGGGGGGAGGCAATCAGCCCCAGCATTTT. It translates to CASSPGGGNQPQHF. The whole variable domain, filled in from reference TRBV7-2 and TRBJ1-5, reads GAGVSQSPSNKVTEKGKDVELRCDPISGHTALYWYRQSLGQGLEFLIYFQGNSAPDKSGLPSDRFSAERTGGSVSTLTIQRTQQEDSAVYLCASSPGGGNQPQHFGDGTRLSIL.

The chain recombines TRBV5-1 with TRBJ2-2, with D possibly TRBD2 on 6 matching bases. CDR1 is SGHRS, CDR2 YFSETQ, per germline. The length of the CDR3 is 13 residues. Trimming stripped 2 bases from V and 6 bases from J, with 8 bases between. The CDR3 region has the DNA TGCGCCAGCAGCTTTAGCGGTGCCGGGGAGCTGTTTTTT. Amino acid sequence: CASSFSGAGELFF.

The chain uses TRBV9 and TRBJ1-3; D unresolved. The CDR3 runs to 13 residues. V lost 4 bases and J lost 4, with 9 bases in between. Per the germline V gene, CDR1 is SGDLS and CDR2 is YYNGEE. CDR3 loop: CASSPAGGNTIYF. CDR3 in DNA: TGTGCCAGCAGCCCAGCGGGAGGAAACACCATATATTTT.

This CDR3 is CASGWGGTEAFF. In DNA form, the CDR3 reads TGTGCTAGTGGCTGGGGGGGCACTGAAGCTTTCTTT. The chain employs TRBV12-5 and TRBJ1-1, with D maybe TRBD1 (5 bases). The CDR3 has 12 residues. The V and J ends lost 6 bases and 4 bases respectively, with 9 bases between them. Germline CDR1 LGHNT, CDR2 FRNRAP. The full variable domain, with the rest looked up from reference TRBV12-5 and TRBJ1-1, is DARVTQTPRHKVTEMGQEVTMRCQPILGHNTVFWYRQTMMQGLELLAYFRNRAPLDDSGMPKDRFSAEMPDATLATLKIQPSEPRDSAVYFCASGWGGTEAFFGQGTRLTVV.

V is TRBV30 and J is TRBJ2-5; D might be TRBD1 or TRBD2, each matching 6 bases. The V end was cut by 3 bases, the J end by 5 bases, with 16 bases between. The CDR3 is 14 amino acids. CDR1 GTSNPN and CDR2 SVGIG come from the germline V gene (reference sequence). CDR3 region: CAWSGRGGRETQYF. CDR3 nucleotide sequence: TGTGCCTGGAGCGGCCGAGGGGGGCGGGAGACCCAGTACTTC.

The genes are TRBV4-1 and TRBJ1-1; unclear D gene. The CDR3 runs to 14 residues. V lost 1 base to trimming and J lost 3 bases, with 9 bases between them. Germline-derived CDR1 and CDR2 are MGHRA and YSYEKL. The chain's CDR3 is CASSQVSRYTEAFF. Here the CDR3 DNA reads TGCGCCAGCAGCCAAGTGAGCCGGTACACTGAAGCTTTCTTT.

The rearrangement uses TRBV10-3 and TRBJ1-5; perhaps TRBD1 as D (6 bases). Trimming pared 7 bases from V and 1 base from J, leaving 14 bases between. This CDR3 is built from 15 residues. From germline, CDR1 is ENHRY and CDR2 SYGVKD. The DNA of the CDR3 is TGTGCCATCAAACAGGGAACAGGGAGCAATCAGCCCCAGCATTTT. Encoded protein: CAIKQGTGSNQPQHF.

This sequence joins TRBV7-9 and TRBJ2-1; TRBD1 aligns across 8 bases. The CDR3 is 13 residues long. Germline V gene lookup returns CDR1 SEHNR and CDR2 FQNEAQ (reference sequence). Trimming at V came to 2 bases and at J to 9 bases, leaving 3 bases not matched to a gene. The CDR3 region is CASSLPGGLEQFF. The CDR3 bases are TGTGCCAGCAGCTTACCAGGGGGCCTTGAGCAGTTCTTC.

V and J are TRBV4-1 and TRBJ1-1; tentatively, D is TRBD1 (6 bases). In germline, CDR1 is MGHRA, CDR2 YSYEKL. Trimming cost V 0 bases and J 6 bases, with 11 bases left between them. This CDR3 is 14 amino acids long. DNA of the CDR3: TGCGCCAGCAGCCAAGACCCAGGGGCGCCTGAAGCTTTCTTT. As protein: CASSQDPGAPEAFF.

V and J are TRBV19 and TRBJ2-7, with D maybe TRBD1 (5 bases). V was cut by 3 bases and J by 2 bases, with 5 bases left in between. This CDR3 region has 12 residues. From germline, CDR1 is LNHDA and CDR2 SQIVND (reference sequence). As DNA, the CDR3 is TGTGCCAGTAGTATGACAGCCTACGAGCAGTACTTC. Amino acids: CASSMTAYEQYF.

The chain carries TRBV9 and TRBJ1-6; D might be TRBD1 (5 bases). Deletions cut 3 bases from V and 4 bases from J, with 11 bases between. Germline-derived CDR1 and CDR2 are SGDLS and YYNGEE. This CDR3 contains 15 residues. CDR3 DNA sequence: TGTGCCAGCAGCGCGGAGACAGCTTATAATTCACCCCTCCACTTT. Protein: CASSAETAYNSPLHF.

The rearrangement links TRBV3-1 (or the pseudogene TRBV3-2) to TRBJ2-7; TRBD1 might be the D (5 bases). Trimming took off 1 base at V and 5 bases at J, with 15 bases between the two ends. Germline-derived CDR1 and CDR2 are LGHDT and YNNKEL (reference sequence). The CDR3 is 15 amino acids. CDR3 sequence reads: CASSQGGAGANEQYF. CDR3 sequence (DNA): TGTGCCAGCAGCCAAGGTGGGGCAGGAGCAAACGAGCAGTACTTC.

The rearrangement uses TRBV16 and TRBJ1-6; 8 bases fit TRBD1. There are 15 residues in the CDR3. Germline V gene data show CDR1 as KGHSY and CDR2 as FQNENV. With 4 bases clipped from V and 9 bases from J, the junction kept 8 bases outside the gene matches. The DNA of the CDR3 is TGTGCCAGCAGCCCTCCAGGACAGGGTACTTCACCCCTCCACTTT. Its protein is CASSPPGQGTSPLHF.

J is TRBJ2-3 and V is TRBV9; D assignment may be TRBD1 or TRBD2 (6 bases each). Trimming left V 3 bases short and J 2 bases short, with 13 bases between. The CDR3 extends over 15 amino acids. Germline loops: CDR1 SGDLS, CDR2 YYNGEE. CDR3 amino acids: CASSAGGGLTDTQYF. For the CDR3, the DNA is TGTGCCAGCAGCGCCGGTGGGGGGCTCACAGATACGCAGTATTTT.